Presented here are 27 T cell receptor beta chains from one specimen sequenced in a study of cytomegalovirus exposure and HLA in healthy donors. Both 60 Vbeta primers and 13 Jbeta primers went into the PCR. Sequencing was performed with immunoSEQ multiplex PCR; in TCRdb, only in-frame clones are kept and a portion is missing. The table lists over 110,000 clones, 73% of them singletons, with about 1.2% in the top ten. The specimen was PBMCs. Receptors were obtained from a woman aged 40 to 49 in good health and CMV-seronegative.

The CDR3 bases are TGTGCCAGCAGCCCCGGGACTTTGAACACCGGGGAGCTGTTTTTT. Translated, it gives CASSPGTLNTGELFF. This chain links TRBV7-3 with TRBJ2-2; tentatively, D is TRBD2 (6 bases). The germline gives CDR1 SGHTA, CDR2 FQGTGA. This CDR3 spans 15 amino acids. Trimming removed 5 bases at V and 1 base at J, with 11 bases between.

The chain has TRBV2 and TRBJ2-7; 7 bases line up with TRBD2. Germline CDR1 reads SNHLY; CDR2 reads FYNNEI. The trim removed 8 bases at V and 0 bases at J, leaving 7 bases unmatched. The CDR3 extends over 14 amino acids. The CDR3 reads CASQPLAGSYEQYF. The CDR3 DNA reads TGTGCCAGCCAACCCTTAGCGGGCTCCTACGAGCAGTACTTC.

This clone was counted a few times. CDR3 loop: CAIRGTDDSNQPQHF. In DNA form, the CDR3 reads TGTGCCATCAGGGGGACAGATGATAGCAATCAGCCCCAGCATTTT. The chain is built from TRBV10-3 and TRBJ1-5, with 7 bases aligning to TRBD1. The V gene's germline CDR1 is ENHRY and CDR2 SYGVKD. V trimming: 6 bases; J trimming: 0 bases; junction bases outside the gene matches: 5. CDR3 length: 15 amino acids.

V is TRBV18 and J is TRBJ1-2, with a weak D call TRBD1 (6 bases). Germline V CDR1 and CDR2: KGHSH, LQKENI. V was shortened by 2 bases and J by 8 bases, with 15 bases between the two germline ends. The CDR3 spans 14 residues. The CDR3 spells CASSPGGAPGGYTF. DNA for the CDR3: TGTGCCAGCTCACCAGGGGGCGCGCCAGGCGGCTACACCTTC.

The rearrangement joins TRBV28 to TRBJ2-3; perhaps TRBD1 as D (5 bases). Per germline, CDR1 MDHEN and CDR2 SYDVKM. This CDR3 contains 13 residues. Trimming pared 5 bases from V and 3 bases from J, leaving 9 bases between. The CDR3: CASSASGTDTQYF. CDR3 nucleotide sequence: TGTGCCAGCAGTGCCTCAGGGACAGATACGCAGTATTTT.

V usage is TRBV6-1 and J usage is TRBJ2-5; perhaps TRBD2 as D (5 bases). This CDR3 has 14 amino acids. V lost 1 base and J 8 bases, leaving 14 bases between the germline ends. Per germline, CDR1 MNHNS and CDR2 SASEGT. The CDR3 loop is CASSEVGVTGTQYF. The CDR3 DNA follows: TGTGCCAGCAGTGAAGTCGGGGTTACGGGAACCCAGTACTTC.

The chain's CDR3 is CASSQDPVQETQYF. The CDR3 region has the DNA TGCGCCAGCAGCCAAGATCCCGTCCAAGAGACCCAGTACTTC. This chain connects TRBV4-1 to TRBJ2-5; D unclear. The CDR3 extends over 14 amino acids. Trimming removed 0 bases at V and 1 base at J, with 6 bases between. CDR1 MGHRA and CDR2 YSYEKL come from the germline V gene.

This chain links TRBV6-1 with TRBJ1-6; 8 positions agree with TRBD1. Losses at the gene ends were 1 base for V and 10 bases for J; bases not matched to a gene: 9. CDR1 MNHNS and CDR2 SASEGT come from the germline V gene. The CDR3 is 16 amino acids. The DNA for the CDR3 is TGTGCCAGCAGTGAAGTGGACAGGGCGTACCGGTCACCCCTCCACTTT. Translating it yields CASSEVDRAYRSPLHF.

The V and J genes are TRBV27 and TRBJ1-6, with D uncertain. CDR1 and CDR2 from the germline V gene are MNHEY and SMNVEV (reference sequence). This CDR3 has 14 residues. V lost 2 bases to trimming and J lost 8 bases, with 10 bases between them. The CDR3 spells CASSLDGRDSPLHF. For the CDR3, the DNA is TGTGCCAGCAGTTTAGATGGGAGGGATTCACCCCTCCACTTT.

This clone appeared a single time. The CDR3 loop is CASSPRQGDNQPQHF. The CDR3 coding sequence is TGTGCCAGCAGTCCGCGACAGGGTGACAATCAGCCCCAGCATTTT. The V gene is TRBV6-1, the J gene TRBJ1-5, with 7 bases identical to TRBD1. This CDR3 is built from 15 residues. The V segment lost 5 bases and the J segment 3 bases; nucleotides outside the gene matches: 7. Germline V gives CDR1 MNHNS, CDR2 SASEGT.

V is TRBV11-2 and J is TRBJ2-4, with 10 bases matching TRBD2. The CDR3 is made up of 18 amino acids. Trimming cost V 1 base and J 4 bases; bases outside gene matches: 10. The germline V gene encodes CDR1 SGHAT and CDR2 FQNNGV. CDR3 sequence reads: CASSLVSLSGGVKNIQYF. Here the CDR3 DNA reads TGTGCCAGCAGCTTAGTCTCCCTAAGCGGGGGGGTAAAAAACATTCAGTACTTC.

This chain uses TRBV5-1 with TRBJ2-5; 7 positions match TRBD1. The CDR3 consists of 14 residues. CDR1 and CDR2 from the germline V gene are SGHRS and YFSETQ. The V segment lost 4 bases and the J segment 5 bases; nucleotides outside the gene matches: 8. CDR3 bases: TGCGCCAGCAGCCAGCGGACAGGTGTGGAGACCCAGTACTTC. It encodes CASSQRTGVETQYF.

A word on this clone: Its ends do not fully match the called genes, so a read error is possible. This chain connects TRBV7-9 to TRBJ1-1, with TRBD1 as a possible D gene (5 bases). Germline assignment: CDR1 SEHNR and CDR2 FQNEAQ (reference sequence). The CDR3 spans 13 residues. CDR3 amino acids: CSSSFTAGGEAFF. The CDR3 coding sequence is TGTTCCAGCAGCTTTACAGCCGGGGGTGAAGCTTTCTTT.

The chain joins TRBV7-6 to TRBJ2-3, with TRBD2 matching 8 bases. V was pared by 6 bases and J by 4 bases, with 6 bases of the junction left unmatched. The CDR3 consists of 14 residues. Germline V gene data show CDR1 as SGHVS and CDR2 as FNYEAQ. The CDR3 is CASSTRGGADTQYF. CDR3 nucleotides: TGTGCCAGCAGTACCCGGGGGGGCGCAGATACGCAGTATTTT.

This clone was seen only a few times. The gene calls are TRBV5-1 and TRBJ1-5; TRBD1 agrees at 8 bases. Germline assignment: CDR1 SGHRS and CDR2 YFSETQ. The CDR3 runs 13 residues. V dropped 7 bases and J dropped 3; count of bases not matched to a gene: 3. The CDR3 is CASRTGLNQPQHF. CDR3 DNA sequence: TGCGCCAGCCGGACAGGGCTCAATCAGCCCCAGCATTTT.

This chain connects TRBV6-1 to TRBJ2-5; 7 nucleotides align to TRBD1. The CDR3 has 17 residues. Trimming removed 3 bases from V and 4 bases from J; junction bases left unmatched: 14. CDR1 is MNHNS, CDR2 SASEGT, per germline. The CDR3 loop reads CASSDGFSQTGIETQYF. CDR3 nucleotide sequence: TGTGCCAGCAGTGACGGTTTTTCCCAGACAGGGATAGAGACCCAGTACTTC.

This rearrangement joins TRBV19 to TRBJ2-5; 16 bases align to TRBD2. V gave up 7 bases and J gave up 2 bases; unmatched junction bases: 7. CDR3 size: 17 residues. Germline CDR1 reads LNHDA; CDR2 reads SQIVND (reference sequence). The CDR3: CASTGLAGGPSQETQYF. In DNA form, the CDR3 reads TGTGCCAGTACGGGACTAGCGGGGGGGCCCTCACAAGAGACCCAGTACTTC.

V is TRBV10-3 and J is TRBJ2-3; 7 bases fit TRBD1. Looked up from germline, CDR1 is ENHRY and CDR2 is SYGVKD. Germline trimming cut 9 bases from V and 2 bases from J; bases unmatched to any gene: 5. This CDR3 is built from 13 residues. DNA of the CDR3: TGTGCCATTAGACAGGGAAACACAGATACGCAGTATTTT. This translates into CAIRQGNTDTQYF.

V gene TRBV19 combines with J gene TRBJ1-4; a weak D match, TRBD1 (5 bases). Trimming pared 4 bases from V and 7 bases from J, leaving 16 bases between. The CDR3 spans 15 residues. From germline, CDR1 is LNHDA and CDR2 SQIVND (reference sequence). In nucleotides, the CDR3 is TGTGCCAGTAGTACCTCCATCCAGGGTGGTGAAAAACTGTTTTTT. It is translated as CASSTSIQGGEKLFF.

The chain has TRBV7-6 and TRBJ2-5, with 9 bases aligning to TRBD1. After removal of 0 bases from V and 2 bases from J, the junction contained 4 bases not matched to a gene. Looked up from germline, CDR1 is SGHVS and CDR2 is FNYEAQ. The CDR3 consists of 16 residues. CDR3 sequence: CASSLARQGGQETQYF. DNA of the CDR3: TGTGCCAGCAGCTTAGCAAGACAGGGGGGTCAAGAGACCCAGTACTTC.

The chain couples TRBV6-5 to TRBJ1-1; possibly TRBD1 for D (6 bases). Germline V CDR1 and CDR2: MNHEY, SVGAGI. Trimming took off 0 bases at V and 10 bases at J, with 15 bases between the two ends. This CDR3 comprises 14 residues. CDR3 bases: TGTGCCAGCAGTTACTCGGGGGGGCTGGGGGGAGCTTTCTTT. Translating gives CASSYSGGLGGAFF.

V and J are TRBV5-6 and TRBJ1-1, with D maybe TRBD1 (6 bases). The CDR3 length is 13 residues. V shed 6 bases and J shed 6 bases, with 15 bases lying between them. Germline CDR1 SGHDT, CDR2 YYEEEE. The CDR3: CASNNRASPEAFF. CDR3 coding DNA: TGTGCCAGCAACAACAGGGCTAGTCCTGAAGCTTTCTTT. Looking up the rest from reference TRBV5-6 and TRBJ1-1 gives the full variable domain: DAGVTQSPTHLIKTRGQQVTLRCSPKSGHDTVSWYQQALGQGPQFIFQYYEEEERQRGNFPDRFSGHQFPNYSSELNVNALLLGDSALYLCASNNRASPEAFFGQGTRLTVV.

This clone was counted a few times. J is TRBJ1-1 and V is TRBV5-1, with D uncertain. The CDR3 totals 15 residues. V was pared by 0 bases and J by 5 bases, with 14 bases between. Germline V CDR1 and CDR2: SGHRS, YFSETQ. The DNA of the CDR3 is TGCGCCAGCAGCTTGGGAGACTCTATTGGGACTGAAGCTTTCTTT. It translates to CASSLGDSIGTEAFF.

The genes are TRBV2 and TRBJ2-3; possibly TRBD2 for D (7 bases). The CDR3 covers 13 residues. Trimming removed 3 bases from V and 6 bases from J, with 10 bases in between. Germline CDR1 SNHLY, CDR2 FYNNEI. The CDR3 DNA follows: TGTGCCAGCAGTGAGGGGGGGGCGGATACGCAGTATTTT. It encodes CASSEGGADTQYF.

The chain has TRBV2 and TRBJ1-4; 9 bases line up with TRBD1. J was trimmed by 6 bases and V by 8 bases; bases with no gene match: 4. This CDR3 spans 13 amino acids. The germline CDR1 and CDR2 sequences are SNHLY and FYNNEI. The CDR3 nucleotides are TGTGCCAGCGGTCGGGACAGGGATGAAAAACTGTTTTTT. It yields the protein CASGRDRDEKLFF.

Written as DNA, the CDR3 is TGTGCCAGCTCACCACAGGACAGCTCTAACTATGGCTACACCTTC. Protein sequence: CASSPQDSSNYGYTF. The chain combines TRBV18 with TRBJ1-2, with D perhaps matching TRBD1 (6 bases). The CDR3 has 15 amino acids. V lost 1 base and J lost 0, with 9 bases in between. The germline gives CDR1 KGHSH, CDR2 LQKENI. Drawing the rest from reference TRBV18 and TRBJ1-2, the complete variable domain is NAGVMQNPRHLVRRRGQEARLRCSPMKGHSHVYWYRQLPEEGLKFMVYLQKENIIDESGMPKERFSAEFPKEGPSILRIQQVVRGDSAAYFCASSPQDSSNYGYTFGSGTRLTVV.

This rearrangement joins TRBV11-2 to TRBJ2-3, with 7 bases identical to TRBD2. The length of the CDR3 is 18 residues. V dropped 5 bases and J dropped 2; count of bases not matched to a gene: 16. CDR1 and CDR2 (germline): SGHAT, FQNNGV. CDR3 protein: CASSPPRGGGGDTDTQYF. DNA of the CDR3: TGTGCCAGCAGCCCCCCCCGTGGTGGCGGGGGAGACACAGATACGCAGTATTTT.